This TCR beta chain comes out of a study of OX40 agonist ivuxolimab in advanced cancers. Whole-study findings and limits: Some of the nonresponding patients also showed low levels of normalized T-cell clonal expansion.

Points on this clone: Its specificity is unknown.

V lost 3 bases and J lost 5; bases outside the gene matches: 6. The CDR3 has 15 residues. CDR1 and CDR2 (germline): PRHDT, FYEKMQ (reference sequence). Data came from immunoSEQ multiplex PCR; TCRdb stores just in-frame clones and leaves some out. The table records approximately 53,000 clones, 80% to 95% of them present only once. The TCR originated in an adult with an advanced solid tumor such as melanoma, head and neck, liver or kidney cancer. The material sequenced was CD4+ or CD8+ T cells sorted from blood, taken in a trial of the OX40 agonist ivuxolimab. The V gene is TRBV13, the J gene TRBJ2-5; 10 positions match TRBD2. The CDR3 here is CASSFSSGSGETQYF. The CDR3 DNA reads TGTGCCAGCAGCTTCTCTAGCGGGAGTGGGGAGACCCAGTACTTC.